Below are 20 T cell receptor beta chains sequenced from a single sample in a study of shared clonotypes between healthy human individuals. Assay: immunoSEQ multiplex PCR; the TCRdb copy retains only in-frame clones and omits some. The sample has 2 million to 2.5 million clones; approximately 94% are singletons. Sequenced sample: naive CD4+ T cells sorted from blood. Noted subset: CD45RA+ positively selected. The receptor source for this set is a man between 18 and 35 years old in good health.

The chain couples TRBV10-3 to TRBJ2-6; 7 nucleotides agree with TRBD1. CDR3 length: 18 amino acids. The junction had 5 bases not matched to a gene; V was cut back by 0 bases and J by 0 bases. The germline V gene has CDR1 ENHRY and CDR2 SYGVKD. CDR3 coding DNA: TGTGCCATCAGTGAGTCGAGGGGGCTAGGCTCTGGGGCCAACGTCCTGACTTTC. This translates into CAISESRGLGSGANVLTF.

This sequence joins TRBV11-2 and TRBJ1-2; perhaps TRBD1 as D (5 bases). In germline, CDR1 is SGHAT, CDR2 FQNNGV. The CDR3 is 12 residues long. Deletions cut 6 bases from V and 4 bases from J, with 9 bases between. DNA for the CDR3: TGTGCCAGCAGGCGGGACCTCTATGGCTACACCTTC. This translates into CASRRDLYGYTF.

The chain uses TRBV2 and TRBJ1-4; 8 nucleotides line up with TRBD1. The CDR3 is made up of 15 amino acids. CDR1 SNHLY and CDR2 FYNNEI come from the germline V gene. Losses at the gene ends were 5 bases for V and 7 bases for J; bases not matched to a gene: 9. The CDR3 nucleotides read TGTGCCAGCAGTCTGCAGGGGGCGGTGGTTGAAAAACTGTTTTTT. Protein sequence: CASSLQGAVVEKLFF.

The V call is TRBV4-3, the J call TRBJ2-1, with 7 bases matching TRBD1. CDR3 length: 16 residues. V lost 1 base, J lost 3 bases, and 6 bases stayed unmatched. Per germline, CDR1 LGHNA and CDR2 YSLEER. The CDR3 DNA is TGCGCCAGCAGCCAAGCCGACAGGACAGGCTACAATGAGCAGTTCTTC. Amino acid sequence: CASSQADRTGYNEQFF.

The chain uses TRBV28 and TRBJ1-1, with 8 bases identical to TRBD1. This CDR3 has 14 residues. J was trimmed by 5 bases and V by 6 bases; bases with no gene match: 8. Per the germline V gene, CDR1 is MDHEN and CDR2 is SYDVKM. CDR3: CASSPGQDFTEAFF. CDR3 DNA: TGTGCCAGCAGCCCGGGACAGGACTTTACTGAAGCTTTCTTT.

V gene TRBV5-1 combines with J gene TRBJ2-3; 13 nucleotides line up with TRBD2. V shed 4 bases and J 2 bases; nucleotides not matched to a gene: 10. CDR1 and CDR2 (germline): SGHRS, YFSETQ. The CDR3 contains 18 residues. The CDR3: CASSRLAGGRMVTDTQYF. CDR3 bases: TGCGCCAGCAGCAGACTAGCGGGAGGCCGGATGGTCACAGATACGCAGTATTTT. The full variable domain, in which reference TRBV5-1 and TRBJ2-3 provide the parts outside the CDR3, is KAGVTQTPRYLIKTRGQQVTLSCSPISGHRSVSWYQQTPGQGLQFLFEYFSETQRNKGNFPGRFSGRQFSNSRSEMNVSTLELGDSALYLCASSRLAGGRMVTDTQYFGPGTRLTVL.

A word on this clone: Other DNA sequences within the sample encode an identical CDR3. The genes are TRBV7-9 and TRBJ2-3, with D possibly matching TRBD1 (6 bases). The germline CDR1 and CDR2 sequences are SEHNR and FQNEAQ (reference sequence). With 3 bases removed from V and 0 bases from J, the gap between germline ends came to 10 bases. This CDR3 has 15 residues. The CDR3, as DNA: TGTGCCAGCAGCTTGGACAGACCAAGCACAGATACGCAGTATTTT. This codes for CASSLDRPSTDTQYF.

The chain has TRBV5-4 and TRBJ2-5; 7 bases align to TRBD1. From germline, CDR1 is SGHNT and CDR2 YYREEE (reference sequence). Trimming removed 4 bases from V and 3 bases from J; junction bases left unmatched: 6. This CDR3 region has 14 residues. The DNA of the CDR3 is TGTGCCAGCAGCCCACCCGACAGGGAAGAGACCCAGTACTTC. As protein: CASSPPDREETQYF.

The chain carries TRBV6-1 and TRBJ2-3; 7 bases line up with TRBD2. CDR1 and CDR2 (germline): MNHNS, SASEGT. With 4 bases clipped from V and 1 base from J, the junction kept 2 bases outside the gene matches. The CDR3 is made up of 14 amino acids. The CDR3 is CASSGGGGTDTQYF. DNA of the CDR3: TGTGCCAGCAGTGGGGGGGGTGGCACAGATACGCAGTATTTT.

In regard to this clone: Other DNA sequences in the same sample also yield this CDR3. The chain employs TRBV6-1 and TRBJ2-7; 9 bases agree with TRBD1. Per the germline V gene, CDR1 is MNHNS and CDR2 is SASEGT. V lost 5 bases and J lost 2; bases outside the gene matches: 1. The CDR3 is 13 amino acids. CDR3 coding DNA: TGTGCCAGCAGTCGGGACAGGGCCTACGAGCAGTACTTC. It encodes CASSRDRAYEQYF.

The chain uses TRBV28 and TRBJ1-3, with D possibly matching TRBD1 (5 bases). Germline V gene data show CDR1 as MDHEN and CDR2 as SYDVKM. Trimming pared 7 bases from V and 0 bases from J, leaving 16 bases between. This CDR3 has 16 amino acids. In nucleotides, the CDR3 is TGTGCCAGCACGAAGGGGAGTCAGGGCTCTGGAAACACCATATATTTT. This gives the protein CASTKGSQGSGNTIYF. Combining the CDR3 with reference TRBV28 and TRBJ1-3 gives the whole variable domain DVKVTQSSRYLVKRTGEKVFLECVQDMDHENMFWYRQDPGLGLRLIYFSYDVKMKEKGDIPEGYSVSREKKERFSLILESASTNQTSMYLCASTKGSQGSGNTIYFGEGSWLTVV.

Remarks on this clone: Other DNA sequences in the sample encode the same CDR3. The rearrangement uses TRBV5-1 and TRBJ2-7, with 11 bases fitting TRBD1. This CDR3 spans 14 amino acids. The J segment lost 2 bases and the V segment lost 4 bases, leaving 2 bases of the junction unmatched. CDR1 and CDR2 (germline): SGHRS, YFSETQ. The CDR3 reads CASSRTGGPYEQYF. In DNA, the CDR3 is TGCGCCAGCAGCAGGACAGGGGGCCCCTACGAGCAGTACTTC.

This chain connects TRBV19 to TRBJ1-1; D is uncertain. Per the germline V gene, CDR1 is LNHDA and CDR2 is SQIVND (reference sequence). The germline V and J ends were trimmed by 7 bases and 1 base, with 16 bases remaining between them. The CDR3 spans 15 residues. CDR3 coding DNA: TGTGCCAGTACCCCCATTGTCTCGCGGAACACTGAAGCTTTCTTT. Translating gives CASTPIVSRNTEAFF.

Notes on this clone: The same CDR3 is also encoded by other DNA sequences in this sample. The chain couples TRBV2 to TRBJ2-7; 7 positions match TRBD1. V was pared by 5 bases and J by 3 bases, with 4 bases of the junction left unmatched. Germline values: CDR1 SNHLY, CDR2 FYNNEI. This CDR3 spans 13 amino acids. CDR3 nucleotides: TGTGCCAGCAGTCGAGACAGGGTCTACGAGCAGTACTTC. It codes for CASSRDRVYEQYF.

This clone turned up a few times. The chain is built from TRBV19 and TRBJ1-6; no clear D gene. V was clipped by 2 bases and J by 8 bases, with 10 bases between them. This CDR3 contains 14 residues. CDR1 LNHDA and CDR2 SQIVND come from the germline V gene (reference sequence). The CDR3 protein is CASSITGVDSPLHF. DNA for the CDR3: TGTGCCAGTAGTATAACGGGAGTTGATTCACCCCTCCACTTT.

The chain uses TRBV7-2 and TRBJ1-2; no clear D gene. The CDR3 extends over 13 amino acids. The V and J ends lost 3 bases and 5 bases respectively, with 10 bases between them. The germline gives CDR1 SGHTA, CDR2 FQGNSA. DNA of the CDR3: TGTGCCAGCAGCTTCGGGTCATATTATGGCTACACCTTC. This sequence encodes CASSFGSYYGYTF.

This sequence joins TRBV5-1 and TRBJ1-1; 9 nucleotides match TRBD1. Trimming cost V 4 bases and J 1 base; bases outside gene matches: 8. The CDR3 has 16 residues. Germline V gene sequence: CDR1 SGHRS, CDR2 YFSETQ. The CDR3 coding sequence is TGCGCCAGCAGCGAAACCCGGGACAGGGAGAACACTGAAGCTTTCTTT. Amino acid sequence: CASSETRDRENTEAFF.

The chain joins TRBV6-5 to TRBJ2-4; D unresolved. The ends were cut back, 5 bases at V and 3 bases at J, with 11 bases in the middle. Germline CDR1 MNHEY, CDR2 SVGAGI. This CDR3 region has 14 residues. In DNA form, the CDR3 reads TGTGCCAGCAGTCTAACTTGGGGCAAAAACATTCAGTACTTC. This sequence encodes CASSLTWGKNIQYF.

The CDR3 sequence is CAVHAGTRYNSPLHF. In DNA form, the CDR3 reads TGTGCCGTACACGCCGGGACACGCTATAATTCACCCCTCCACTTT. The V call is TRBV6-4, the J call TRBJ1-6; possibly TRBD1 for D (6 bases). Trimming shortened V by 11 bases and J by 3 bases, and 17 bases separated the two germline ends. The CDR3 runs 15 residues. From germline, CDR1 is MRHNA and CDR2 SNTAGT.

The genes are TRBV28 and TRBJ1-2; maybe TRBD1 (5 bases). Germline V lookup: CDR1 MDHEN, CDR2 SYDVKM. Trimming removed 3 bases from V and 7 bases from J, with 12 bases in between. This CDR3 has 13 residues. The CDR3 sequence is CASSFGGFSGYTF. In DNA form, the CDR3 reads TGTGCCAGCAGTTTTGGGGGGTTCTCTGGCTACACCTTC.